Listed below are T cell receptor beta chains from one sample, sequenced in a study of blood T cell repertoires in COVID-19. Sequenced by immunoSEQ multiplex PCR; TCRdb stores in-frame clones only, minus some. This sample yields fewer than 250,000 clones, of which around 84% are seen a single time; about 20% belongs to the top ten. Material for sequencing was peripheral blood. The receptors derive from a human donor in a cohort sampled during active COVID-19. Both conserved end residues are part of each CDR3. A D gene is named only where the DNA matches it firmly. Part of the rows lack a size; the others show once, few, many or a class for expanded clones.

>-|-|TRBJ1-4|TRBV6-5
CASGATGSEKLFF
TGTGCCAGCGGAGCAACAGGGAGTGAAAAACTGTTTTTT
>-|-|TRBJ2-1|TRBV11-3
CASSLSQGREQFF
TGTGCCAGCAGCTTGAGCCAGGGGAGAGAGCAGTTCTTC
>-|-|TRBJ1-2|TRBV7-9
CASSSASFRNYGYTF
TGTGCCAGCAGCTCCGCTTCCTTTCGGAACTATGGCTACACCTTC
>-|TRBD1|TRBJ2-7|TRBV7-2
CASSLVGVGQPSYEQYF
TGTGCCAGCAGCTTAGTTGGTGTGGGACAGCCCTCCTACGAGCAGTACTTC
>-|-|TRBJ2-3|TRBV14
CASSQMTDRSTDTQYF
TGTGCCAGCAGCCAGATGACTGATCGAAGCACAGATACGCAGTATTTT
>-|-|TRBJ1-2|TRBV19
CASLGDKSNYGYTF
TGTGCCAGTCTTGGGGACAAAAGCAACTATGGCTACACCTTC
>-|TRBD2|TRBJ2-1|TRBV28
CATTAGGMIVEQFF
TGTGCCACCACAGCGGGAGGCATGATCGTTGAGCAGTTCTTC
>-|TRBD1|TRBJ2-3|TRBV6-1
CASSDGTGSADTQYF
TGTGCCAGCAGTGATGGGACAGGGTCCGCAGATACGCAGTATTTT
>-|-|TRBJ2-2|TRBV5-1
CASSSLANTGELFF
TGCGCCAGCAGCTCACTCGCGAACACCGGGGAGCTGTTTTTT
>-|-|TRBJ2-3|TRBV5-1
CASTPGTDTQYF
TGCGCCAGTACCCCAGGGACAGATACGCAGTATTTT
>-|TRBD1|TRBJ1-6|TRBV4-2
CASSQVRGHYNSPLHF
TGTGCCAGCAGCCAAGTCAGGGGGCATTATAATTCACCCCTCCACTTT
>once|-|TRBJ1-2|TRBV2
CASSEAGIQRSRGYTF
TGTGCCAGCAGTGAAGCCGGGATACAACGGTCGCGTGGCTACACCTTC
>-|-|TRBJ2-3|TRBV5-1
CASSLEGASTDTQYF
TGCGCCAGCAGCTTGGAGGGAGCTAGCACAGATACGCAGTATTTT
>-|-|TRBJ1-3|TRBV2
CASMLRESTVGNTIYF
TGTGCCAGCATGCTTCGAGAGAGCACGGTTGGAAACACCATATATTTT
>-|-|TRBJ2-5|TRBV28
CASSSTPVGHETQYF
TGTGCCAGCAGCTCCACCCCTGTTGGGCATGAGACCCAGTACTTC
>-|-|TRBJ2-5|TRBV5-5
CASSRDNFSETQYF
TGTGCCAGCAGCCGGGACAATTTTTCAGAGACCCAGTACTTC
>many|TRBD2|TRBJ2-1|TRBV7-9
CASSRTSGSIDDEQFF
TGTGCCAGCAGCAGGACTAGCGGGAGTATAGACGATGAGCAGTTCTTC
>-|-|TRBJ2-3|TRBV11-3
CASSPRQGGTTDTQYF
TGTGCCAGCAGCCCAAGACAGGGAGGAACCACAGATACGCAGTATTTT
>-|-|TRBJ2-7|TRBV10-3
CAISDTTYEQYF
TGTGCCATCAGTGACACAACCTACGAGCAGTACTTC
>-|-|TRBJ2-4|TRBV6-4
CASSDVGGIQYF
TGTGCCAGCAGTGACGTCGGGGGCATTCAGTACTTC
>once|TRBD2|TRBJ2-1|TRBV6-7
CASRLSGGFVHRLSNEQFF
TGTGCCAGCAGGCTTTCGGGGGGGTTCGTCCACCGCCTTAGCAATGAGCAGTTCTTC
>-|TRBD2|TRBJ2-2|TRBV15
CATSRSGGLSGELFF
TGTGCCACCAGTAGAAGCGGGGGCCTATCCGGGGAGCTGTTTTTT
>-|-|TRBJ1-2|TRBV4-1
CASSQEVGSGSYTF
TGCGCCAGCAGCCAAGAAGTGGGGAGTGGGAGCTACACCTTC
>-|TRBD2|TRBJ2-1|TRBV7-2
CASTWTRYNEQFF
TGTGCCAGCACCTGGACTAGGTACAATGAGCAGTTCTTC
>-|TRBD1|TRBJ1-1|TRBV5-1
CASSLRDRGRGVAFF
TGCGCCAGCAGCCTTCGGGACAGGGGTCGAGGGGTAGCTTTCTTT
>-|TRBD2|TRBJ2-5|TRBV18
CASSPLARGGQETQYF
TGTGCCAGCTCACCACTAGCCCGGGGGGGGCAAGAGACCCAGTACTTC
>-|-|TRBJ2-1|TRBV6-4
CASSDRSSAYNEQFF
TGTGCCAGCAGTGATAGATCGAGCGCCTACAATGAGCAGTTCTTC
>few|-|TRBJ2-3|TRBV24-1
CATSEPGGTDTQYF
TGTGCCACCAGTGAACCCGGAGGCACAGATACGCAGTATTTT
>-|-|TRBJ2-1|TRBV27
CASSSMASGEQFF
TGTGCCAGCAGTTCAATGGCTTCGGGTGAGCAGTTCTTC
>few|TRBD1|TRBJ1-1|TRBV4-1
CASSQADRGLAEAFF
TGCGCCAGCAGCCAAGCTGACAGGGGTCTCGCTGAAGCTTTCTTT
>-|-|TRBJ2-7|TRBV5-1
CASSPGPLSYEQYF
TGCGCCAGCAGCCCCGGTCCTCTCTCCTACGAGCAGTACTTC
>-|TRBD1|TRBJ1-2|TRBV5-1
CASSGTGQGNYGYTF
TGCGCCAGCAGCGGTACGGGACAGGGGAACTATGGCTACACCTTC
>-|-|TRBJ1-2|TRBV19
CASTPGVGGYTF
TGTGCCAGTACCCCGGGTGTCGGTGGCTACACCTTC
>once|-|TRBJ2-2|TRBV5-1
CASRRQANTGELFF
TGCGCCAGCAGAAGACAGGCCAACACCGGGGAGCTGTTTTTT
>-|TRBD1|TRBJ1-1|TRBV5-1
CASSLPGQGSAFF
TGCGCCAGCAGCTTACCGGGACAGGGTTCAGCTTTCTTT
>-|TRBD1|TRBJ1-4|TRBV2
CASSWTGTGNEKLFF
TGTGCCAGCAGTTGGACCGGGACAGGGAATGAAAAACTGTTTTTT
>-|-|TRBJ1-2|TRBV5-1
CASSLGNRDIHGYTF
TGCGCCAGCAGCTTGGGTAACAGGGATATCCATGGCTACACCTTC
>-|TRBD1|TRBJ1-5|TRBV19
CASSNPPGQTNQPQHF
TGTGCCAGTAGTAATCCCCCGGGACAGACTAATCAGCCCCAGCATTTT
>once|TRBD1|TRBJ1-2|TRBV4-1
CASSHEPGQGNYGYTF
TGCGCCAGCAGCCATGAACCCGGACAGGGTAATTATGGCTACACCTTC
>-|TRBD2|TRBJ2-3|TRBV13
CASSLGGTRGTDTQYF
TGTGCCAGCAGCTTAGGAGGGACTAGAGGCACAGATACGCAGTATTTT
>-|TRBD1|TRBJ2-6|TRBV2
CASSLDRAGANVLTF
TGTGCCAGCAGTTTGGACAGGGCTGGGGCCAACGTCCTGACTTTC
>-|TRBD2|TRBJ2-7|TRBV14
CASSPTTSGSPYEQYF
TGTGCCAGCAGCCCGACGACTAGCGGGAGCCCCTACGAGCAGTACTTC
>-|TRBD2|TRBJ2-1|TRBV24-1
CATSDSRGEGREQFF
TGTGCCACCAGTGACTCCCGGGGGGAAGGACGTGAGCAGTTCTTC
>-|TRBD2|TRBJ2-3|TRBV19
CASSIGGRVTDTQYF
TGTGCCAGTAGTATAGGCGGGAGGGTCACAGATACGCAGTATTTT
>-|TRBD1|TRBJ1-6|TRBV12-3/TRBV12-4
CASSRDRHSPLHF
TGTGCCAGCAGTCGGGACAGACATTCACCCCTCCACTTT
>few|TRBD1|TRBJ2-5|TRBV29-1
CSVEKGGISETQYF
TGCAGCGTTGAAAAAGGGGGCATATCGGAGACCCAGTACTTC
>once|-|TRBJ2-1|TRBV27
CASSLSVPTEQFF
TGTGCCAGCAGTTTATCGGTCCCTACTGAGCAGTTCTTC
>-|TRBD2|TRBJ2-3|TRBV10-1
CASSENQRGGTDTQYF
TGCGCCAGCAGTGAGAACCAGCGGGGCGGCACAGATACGCAGTATTTT